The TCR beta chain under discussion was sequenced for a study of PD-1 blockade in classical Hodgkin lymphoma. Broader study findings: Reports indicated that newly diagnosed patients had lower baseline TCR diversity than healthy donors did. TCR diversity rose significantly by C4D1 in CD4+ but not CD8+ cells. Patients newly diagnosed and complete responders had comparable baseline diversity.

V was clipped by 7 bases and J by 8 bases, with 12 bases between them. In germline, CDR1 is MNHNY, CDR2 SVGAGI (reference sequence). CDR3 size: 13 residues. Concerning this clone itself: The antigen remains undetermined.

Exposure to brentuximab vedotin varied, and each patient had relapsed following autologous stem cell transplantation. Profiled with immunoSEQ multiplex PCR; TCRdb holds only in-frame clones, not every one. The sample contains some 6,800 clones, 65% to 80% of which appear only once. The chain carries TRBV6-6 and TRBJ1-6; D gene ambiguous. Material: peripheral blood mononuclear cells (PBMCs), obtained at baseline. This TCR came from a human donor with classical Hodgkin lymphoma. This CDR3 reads CASTKGPYSPLHF. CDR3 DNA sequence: TGTGCCAGCACCAAAGGGCCCTATTCACCCCTCCACTTT.